This is a list of T cell receptor beta chains from one sample in a study of OX40 agonist ivuxolimab in advanced cancers. Method: immunoSEQ multiplex PCR; TCRdb's copy keeps in-frame clones and lacks some. The table includes tens of thousands of clones, 86% detected once. The specimen comprised CD4+ or CD8+ T cells sorted from blood, sampled in a trial of the OX40 agonist ivuxolimab. The source of these receptors is an adult with an advanced solid tumor such as melanoma, head and neck, liver or kidney cancer. CDR3s include the opening cysteine and the closing phenylalanine or tryptophan. Fields, in order: CDR3 DNA, CDR3 protein, J gene, clone size, D gene, V gene. The D gene is left open where the match is weak. The size entry is marked missing in some rows and otherwise reads once, few, many or a size class.

cdr3_nt: TGTGCCAGCAGTTCAAGGGGGAGGTCCTATAATTCACCCCTCCACTTT
cdr3_aa: CASSSRGRSYNSPLHF
j_call: TRBJ1-6
clone_size: .
d_call: .
v_call: TRBV7-2

cdr3_nt: TGCGCCAGCAGAAGAGGGTGGCGTGATAATTCACCCCTCCACTTT
cdr3_aa: CASRRGWRDNSPLHF
j_call: TRBJ1-6
clone_size: .
d_call: .
v_call: TRBV10-2

cdr3_nt: TGTGCCAGCAGTTACTCGTCAGGGTTCTCCTACGAGCAGTACTTC
cdr3_aa: CASSYSSGFSYEQYF
j_call: TRBJ2-7
clone_size: .
d_call: .
v_call: TRBV6-6

cdr3_nt: TGTGCCAGCTCACCACGAGTTACCTACGAGCAGTACTTC
cdr3_aa: CASSPRVTYEQYF
j_call: TRBJ2-7
clone_size: .
d_call: .
v_call: TRBV18

cdr3_nt: TGTGCCAGCAACCCTAACAGGGGTTTAGGGTCACCCCTCCACTTT
cdr3_aa: CASNPNRGLGSPLHF
j_call: TRBJ1-6
clone_size: .
d_call: TRBD1
v_call: TRBV6-5

cdr3_nt: TGCAGCGTTAGGGTCTCCGGAACAAACACCGGGGAGCTGTTTTTT
cdr3_aa: CSVRVSGTNTGELFF
j_call: TRBJ2-2
clone_size: .
d_call: .
v_call: TRBV29-1

cdr3_nt: TGCGCCAGCAGCTTCAGGGAGAGCTCCTACAATGAGCAGTTCTTC
cdr3_aa: CASSFRESSYNEQFF
j_call: TRBJ2-1
clone_size: .
d_call: .
v_call: TRBV5-1

cdr3_nt: TGTGCCAGCAGCTTGGACGGGGGTAAGTCTGAAGCTTTCTTT
cdr3_aa: CASSLDGGKSEAFF
j_call: TRBJ1-1
clone_size: .
d_call: .
v_call: TRBV5-4

cdr3_nt: TGTGCCAGCAGCTTAGACCGTAGTGCGGTGAACGAGCAGTACTTC
cdr3_aa: CASSLDRSAVNEQYF
j_call: TRBJ2-7
clone_size: few
d_call: .
v_call: TRBV11-3

cdr3_nt: TGTGCCAGTAGTATGACAGGGGGCCGACGAGAGACCCAGTACTTC
cdr3_aa: CASSMTGGRRETQYF
j_call: TRBJ2-5
clone_size: .
d_call: TRBD1
v_call: TRBV19

cdr3_nt: TGTGCCAGCAGCCAAGGAGGGTTAATCGGCTATGGCTACACCTTC
cdr3_aa: CASSQGGLIGYGYTF
j_call: TRBJ1-2
clone_size: .
d_call: .
v_call: TRBV14

cdr3_nt: TGCGCCAGCAGAAGGGGCAGGAACATACTTGCAACTAATGAAAAACTGTTTTTT
cdr3_aa: CASRRGRNILATNEKLFF
j_call: TRBJ1-4
clone_size: .
d_call: .
v_call: TRBV5-1

cdr3_nt: TGTGCCAGCAGTTTGGTGACAGCAGCGAACACCGGGGAGCTGTTTTTT
cdr3_aa: CASSLVTAANTGELFF
j_call: TRBJ2-2
clone_size: .
d_call: .
v_call: TRBV27

cdr3_nt: TGTGCCAGCAGCTCAGGGGCAGGGTTGAACACCGGGGAGCTGTTTTTT
cdr3_aa: CASSSGAGLNTGELFF
j_call: TRBJ2-2
clone_size: .
d_call: .
v_call: TRBV7-7

cdr3_nt: TGTGCCAGCAGTTTGTCGACAGGTGAAGCTTTCTTT
cdr3_aa: CASSLSTGEAFF
j_call: TRBJ1-1
clone_size: .
d_call: .
v_call: TRBV6-6

cdr3_nt: TGTGCCAGCAGCGCGACCTACGATGGGCCCTCTGGAAACACCATATATTTT
cdr3_aa: CASSATYDGPSGNTIYF
j_call: TRBJ1-3
clone_size: .
d_call: .
v_call: TRBV11-1

cdr3_nt: TGTGCCAGTAGTCCGACCAGTAGCGGTTCACCCCTCCACTTT
cdr3_aa: CASSPTSSGSPLHF
j_call: TRBJ1-6
clone_size: .
d_call: .
v_call: TRBV19

cdr3_nt: TGTGCCAGTAGTGCCAACGGTGGGACAGATACGCAGTATTTT
cdr3_aa: CASSANGGTDTQYF
j_call: TRBJ2-3
clone_size: .
d_call: .
v_call: TRBV19

cdr3_nt: TGTGCCAGCAGTCCTGGGGGAGCGGGGGGATACACAGATACGCAGTATTTT
cdr3_aa: CASSPGGAGGYTDTQYF
j_call: TRBJ2-3
clone_size: .
d_call: TRBD2
v_call: TRBV7-3

cdr3_nt: TGTGCCAGTATCCGGGGCAGGGTGAACACTGAAGCTTTCTTT
cdr3_aa: CASIRGRVNTEAFF
j_call: TRBJ1-1
clone_size: .
d_call: .
v_call: TRBV19

cdr3_nt: TGCGCCAGCAGCCCCCTGGGGGTGAACACCGGGGAGCTGTTTTTT
cdr3_aa: CASSPLGVNTGELFF
j_call: TRBJ2-2
clone_size: .
d_call: .
v_call: TRBV5-1

cdr3_nt: TGTGCCAGTAGGCCAACTAGAGCACTAACCTACGAGCAGTACTTC
cdr3_aa: CASRPTRALTYEQYF
j_call: TRBJ2-7
clone_size: .
d_call: .
v_call: TRBV19

cdr3_nt: TGTGCCAGCAGCTTAGTGGTCAGGGAGCCGGGTGGCTACACCTTC
cdr3_aa: CASSLVVREPGGYTF
j_call: TRBJ1-2
clone_size: .
d_call: .
v_call: TRBV7-2

cdr3_nt: TGTGCCAGCTCACGCCGGACTAGCGGGGGGGCCGCAGATACGCAGTATTTT
cdr3_aa: CASSRRTSGGAADTQYF
j_call: TRBJ2-3
clone_size: .
d_call: TRBD2
v_call: TRBV18

cdr3_nt: TGTGCCAGTAGTATTCCCAGGGGGCAGGTCGGGGAGCTGTTTTTT
cdr3_aa: CASSIPRGQVGELFF
j_call: TRBJ2-2
clone_size: once
d_call: TRBD1
v_call: TRBV19

cdr3_nt: TGCGCCAGCAGCTTGGCTAGCGGGGGCTCGAACACCGGGGAGCTGTTTTTT
cdr3_aa: CASSLASGGSNTGELFF
j_call: TRBJ2-2
clone_size: once
d_call: TRBD2
v_call: TRBV5-1

cdr3_nt: TGTGCCAGCAGCTTTACGGGGGATCGGGGCTACACCTTC
cdr3_aa: CASSFTGDRGYTF
j_call: TRBJ1-2
clone_size: .
d_call: .
v_call: TRBV7-9

cdr3_nt: TGTGCCAGCAGCTTAGGGGGATACAGGGGCCGCGGGAAGCCCCAGCATTTT
cdr3_aa: CASSLGGYRGRGKPQHF
j_call: TRBJ1-5
clone_size: .
d_call: TRBD1
v_call: TRBV7-8

cdr3_nt: TGTGCCAGCAGGTCAGGTTCCTATGGCTACACCTTC
cdr3_aa: CASRSGSYGYTF
j_call: TRBJ1-2
clone_size: .
d_call: .
v_call: TRBV6-6